This TCR beta chain was retrieved from a study of cytotoxic CD8 clonotypes in ibrutinib-treated CLL. At the level of the study: Partial response was seen in approximately 25 patients and complete response in 2; after median roughly 66 months, roughly 14 stayed remitted, about 12 progressed. Samples showed on average around 250,000 productive templates and 80,000 to 100,000 productive rearrangements. Findings of the study overall: Sustained-remission and progressing patients diverged in sampling times.

Target depth was 1 in 200,000 to 1 in 1 million T cells, about 10x per clonotype. Generated by immunoSEQ multiplex PCR, the TCRdb table keeps only in-frame clones and is missing some. The sample yields fewer than 150,000 clones, under 90% seen once. A note on this clone: Antigen: not known.

V lost 1 base and J 11 bases, leaving 11 bases between the germline ends. Per germline, CDR1 SEHNR and CDR2 FQNEAQ (reference sequence). This CDR3 contains 12 residues. This TCR derives from a human donor with chronic lymphocytic leukemia. This chain connects TRBV7-9 to TRBJ2-5; D is unclear. The sample consisted of PBMCs, taken after 24 months of ibrutinib treatment. CDR3 amino acids: CASSLDMSKQYF. CDR3 nucleotides: TGTGCCAGCAGCTTAGACATGAGTAAGCAGTACTTC. Together with reference TRBV7-9 and TRBJ2-5, the CDR3 gives the full variable domain: DTGVSQNPRHKITKRGQNVTFRCDPISEHNRLYWYRQTLGQGPEFLTYFQNEAQLEKSRLLSDRFSAERPKGSFSTLEIQRTEQGDSAMYLCASSLDMSKQYFGPGTRLLVL.